What follows is one T cell receptor beta chain and its context. V was shortened by 3 bases and J by 4 bases, with 25 bases between the two germline ends. The CDR3 has 18 residues. Germline CDR1 and CDR2: GTSNPN and SVGIG (reference sequence). The data belong to a study of blood T cell repertoires in COVID-19. Study information: There were acute and convalescent COVID-19 samples, and they came from the United States, Italy and Spain. Sources were T cells, B-cell-depleted T cells, or PBMCs; the material itself was cDNA or gDNA.

Per the original methods: Amplification from reference gene primers served as the basis for estimated nucleated cell counts. Profiling relied on immunoSEQ multiplex PCR, and the TCRdb table lists in-frame clones only, not all of them. The V and J calls and clone size were taken over from that table, and D and trimming were inferred from the DNA. The sample consists of 150,000 to 200,000 clones, approximately 83% of them appearing once. The sequence came from a man aged 55-75 years with acute or convalescent COVID-19. The V call is TRBV30, the J call TRBJ2-1; tentative D call: TRBD1 (7 bases). Input material: peripheral blood. Written as DNA, the CDR3 is TGTGCCTGGAGAACACGCCGTTCAGGCAGGGGGGCTTACAATGAGCAGTTCTTC. The encoded protein is CAWRTRRSGRGAYNEQFF.